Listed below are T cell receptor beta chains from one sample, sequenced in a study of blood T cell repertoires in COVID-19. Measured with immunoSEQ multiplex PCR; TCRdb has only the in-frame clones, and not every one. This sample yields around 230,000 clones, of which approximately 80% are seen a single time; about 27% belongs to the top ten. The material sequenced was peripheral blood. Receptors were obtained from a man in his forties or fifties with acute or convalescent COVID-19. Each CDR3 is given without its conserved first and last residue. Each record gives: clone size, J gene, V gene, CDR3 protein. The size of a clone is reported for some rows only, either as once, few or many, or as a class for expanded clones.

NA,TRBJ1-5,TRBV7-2,ASSLTSSDSVSNQPQH
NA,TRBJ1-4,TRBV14,ASSLRRGYSTNEKLF
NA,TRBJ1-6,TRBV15,ATSRDSNSPLH
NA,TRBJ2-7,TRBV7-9,ASSSQGIEQY
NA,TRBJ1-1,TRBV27,ASSRQGARETEAF
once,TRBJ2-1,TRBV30,AWSGGSGSYNEQF
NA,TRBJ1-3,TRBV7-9,ASSFWGEGTNTIY
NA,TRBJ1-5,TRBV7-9,ASSSTGGWSNQPQH
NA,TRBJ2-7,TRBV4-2,ASSLDTRSYEQY
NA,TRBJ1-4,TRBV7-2,ASSSGPGGEKLF
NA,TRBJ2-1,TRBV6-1,ASSEQGSSSYNEQF
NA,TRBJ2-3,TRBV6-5,ASSYQWSSTDTQY
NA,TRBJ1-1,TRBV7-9,ASSFGVGQGNTEAF
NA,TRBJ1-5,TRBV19,ASSIYSSGQPQH
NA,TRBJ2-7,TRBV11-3,ASSETRISKQY
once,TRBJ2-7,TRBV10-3,AVTGGTYEQY
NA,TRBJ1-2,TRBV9,ASSTQTGAPNYGYT
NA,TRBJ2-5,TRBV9,ASSVGQGGETQY
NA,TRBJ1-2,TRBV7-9,ASSTGTEFAGYT
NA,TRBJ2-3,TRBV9,ASSVDSGSVADTQY
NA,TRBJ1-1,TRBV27,ASSLFPGTQIGGAF
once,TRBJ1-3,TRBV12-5,ASAKWGSGSGNTIY
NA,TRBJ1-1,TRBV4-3,ASSQEWAGEAF
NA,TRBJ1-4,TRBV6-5,ASSKGAGEKLF
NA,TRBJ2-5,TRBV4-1,ASSPRRLAGEETQY
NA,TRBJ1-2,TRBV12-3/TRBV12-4,ASSPVAGYGYT
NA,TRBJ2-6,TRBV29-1,SVGGERGVGANVLT
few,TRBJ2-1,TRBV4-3,ASSQSREWNEQF
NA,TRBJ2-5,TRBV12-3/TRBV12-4,ASSERETQY
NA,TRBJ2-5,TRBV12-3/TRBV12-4,ASSSGIQETQY
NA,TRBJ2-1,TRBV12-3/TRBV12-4,ASSLRTDSSKF
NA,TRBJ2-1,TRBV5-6,ASSGLAGGVEQF
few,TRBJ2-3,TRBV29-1,SVDESARGTQY
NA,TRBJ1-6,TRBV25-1,ASSSDFSYNSPLH
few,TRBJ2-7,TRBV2,ASSDPTGGWEQY
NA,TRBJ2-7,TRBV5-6,ASSFSSGLTYEQY
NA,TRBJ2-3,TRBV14,ASSRSGTADTQY
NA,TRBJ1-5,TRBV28,ASRRQDWNQPQH
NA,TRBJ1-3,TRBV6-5,ASSSSRGSGNTIY
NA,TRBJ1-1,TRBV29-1,SVQGQFNTEAF
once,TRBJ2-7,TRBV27,ASSLSGSSYEQY
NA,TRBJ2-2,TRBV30,AWSLVSAGELF
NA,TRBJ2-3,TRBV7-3,ASSLREVDTQY
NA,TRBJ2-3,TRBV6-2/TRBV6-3,ASSLDAATDTQY
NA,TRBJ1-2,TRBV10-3,AISESGDRVSGYT